A selection of T cell receptor beta chains follows, all from one sample in a study of cytomegalovirus exposure and HLA in healthy donors. Clones were read by immunoSEQ multiplex PCR, and TCRdb kept only the in-frame ones, dropping some. The sample has around 65,000 clones; around 80% are singletons. Specimen: PBMCs. These receptors all stem from a woman in her 30s in good health and CMV-seropositive. Each CDR3 is given with its conserved first and last residue. D genes are given only for firm matches. Some rows have no size entry. The others give once, few or many, or a class for an expanded clone.

>TRBV29-1|17|TRBD2|-|TRBJ2-3
CSVGGTSEGVITDTQYF
TGCAGCGTTGGTGGGACTAGCGAGGGAGTCATTACAGATACGCAGTATTTT
>TRBV6-7|15|-|-|TRBJ2-7
CASSHPRGAHYEQYF
TGTGCCAGCAGCCACCCTCGGGGGGCACACTACGAGCAGTACTTC
>TRBV6-5|15|TRBD1|-|TRBJ1-1
CASGWTGGRDTEAFF
TGTGCCAGCGGTTGGACAGGGGGCCGGGACACTGAAGCTTTCTTT
>TRBV7-3|15|-|-|TRBJ1-1
CASSLRAQGTTEAFF
TGTGCCAGCAGCTTAAGGGCTCAGGGGACCACTGAAGCTTTCTTT
>TRBV27|14|TRBD1|-|TRBJ2-7
CASSIRQGTAEQYF
TGTGCCAGCAGTATTCGACAGGGTACAGCCGAGCAGTACTTC
>TRBV2|15|TRBD2|-|TRBJ2-4
CASSENQLATDIQYF
TGTGCCAGCAGTGAAAATCAACTAGCGACCGACATTCAGTACTTC
>TRBV11-2|13|-|-|TRBJ2-1
CASSFPGANEQFF
TGTGCCAGCAGCTTCCCCGGTGCGAATGAGCAGTTCTTC
>TRBV9|14|TRBD1|few|TRBJ1-1
CASSGGQGRTEAFF
TGTGCCAGCAGCGGGGGACAGGGAAGGACTGAAGCTTTCTTT
>TRBV6-1|16|-|-|TRBJ1-4
CASSVRRGRANEKLFF
TGTGCCAGCAGTGTCCGAAGGGGTAGGGCTAATGAAAAACTGTTTTTT
>TRBV27|16|-|-|TRBJ2-7
CASSWGGGRSPYEQYF
TGTGCCAGCAGTTGGGGGGGCGGGAGAAGCCCCTACGAGCAGTACTTC
>TRBV30|14|-|few|TRBJ2-3
CAWRGGAWTDTQYF
TGTGCCTGGAGAGGGGGAGCGTGGACAGATACGCAGTATTTT
>TRBV27|19|TRBD1|-|TRBJ2-7
CASSTRDRPSASSSYEQYF
TGTGCCAGCAGTACCCGGGACAGGCCTTCAGCATCTAGCTCCTACGAGCAGTACTTC
>TRBV7-2|15|-|-|TRBJ2-3
CASSLTGSVTDTQYF
TGTGCCAGCAGCTTAACCGGGAGTGTCACAGATACGCAGTATTTT
>TRBV6-6|16|-|-|TRBJ1-5
CASSPVPGRGGQPQHF
TGTGCCAGCAGCCCCGTACCAGGTAGGGGTGGACAGCCCCAGCATTTT
>TRBV5-1|14|-|-|TRBJ1-2
CASSLPQADYGYTF
TGCGCCAGCAGCTTGCCCCAGGCAGACTATGGCTACACCTTC
>TRBV18|14|-|-|TRBJ2-2
CASSPVRNTGELFF
TGTGCCAGCTCACCCGTCCGTAACACCGGGGAGCTGTTTTTT
>TRBV6-1|14|-|-|TRBJ1-5
CASSEGNSNQPQHF
TGTGCCAGCAGTGAAGGTAATAGCAATCAGCCCCAGCATTTT
>TRBV19|15|-|-|TRBJ2-3
CASSPLQGSTDTQYF
TGTGCCAGTAGCCCACTACAGGGATCCACAGATACGCAGTATTTT
>TRBV7-2|16|-|-|TRBJ2-1
CASSSRGAAYGNEQFF
TGTGCCAGCAGCTCAAGAGGAGCCGCCTACGGGAATGAGCAGTTCTTC
>TRBV7-3|15|-|-|TRBJ2-1
CASSQQGGAYNEQFF
TGTGCCAGCAGCCAACAGGGGGGGGCCTACAATGAGCAGTTCTTC
>TRBV10-2|14|TRBD1|few|TRBJ2-6
CASWDRAGANVLTF
TGCGCCAGCTGGGACAGGGCTGGGGCCAACGTCCTGACTTTC
>TRBV6-5|16|TRBD2|few|TRBJ2-1
CASSYRTSGRLNEQFF
TGTGCCAGCAGTTACAGGACTAGCGGGAGGTTAAATGAGCAGTTCTTC
>TRBV30|9|-|-|TRBJ1-2
CAINGGYTF
TGTGCCATAAATGGCGGCTACACCTTC
>TRBV7-2|15|-|-|TRBJ2-3
CASSYRPGKTDTQYF
TGTGCCAGCAGTTACCGCCCGGGGAAAACAGATACGCAGTATTTT
>TRBV28|15|-|-|TRBJ1-1
CASSFSAGLGTEAFF
TGTGCCAGCAGTTTCTCCGCGGGACTAGGGACTGAAGCTTTCTTT
>TRBV7-3|17|TRBD2|few|TRBJ2-1
CASSPGTSPFADNEQFF
TGTGCCAGCAGCCCCGGGACTAGCCCCTTTGCGGACAATGAGCAGTTCTTC
>TRBV28|12|-|-|TRBJ2-7
CASSWGGNEQYF
TGTGCCAGCAGTTGGGGGGGCAACGAGCAGTACTTC